This T cell receptor (beta chain) emerged from a study of T-cell memory formation after mild COVID-19. From the 5' RACE reads, TCRdb called clonotypes with MiXCR, one entry per CDR3 protein. Here the sample spans a few hundred thousand distinct CDR3 sequences, about a fifth being singletons. V gave up 4 bases and J gave up 5 bases, with 15 bases separating them. Per germline, CDR1 SGHRS and CDR2 YFSETQ. CDR3 length equals 14 residues. The source material was PBMCs or a T cell subset sorted from them (not recorded which). The gene calls are TRBV5-1 and TRBJ2-5; a weak D match, TRBD2 (6 bases). The sequence was obtained from an adult woman who had mild COVID-19 (a few samples of this study predate the infection). Cell type and time point are not known. CDR3 bases: TGCGCCAGCAGCACAACGGGGGAGTCTGAGACCCAGTACTTC. Encoded protein: CASSTTGESETQYF.